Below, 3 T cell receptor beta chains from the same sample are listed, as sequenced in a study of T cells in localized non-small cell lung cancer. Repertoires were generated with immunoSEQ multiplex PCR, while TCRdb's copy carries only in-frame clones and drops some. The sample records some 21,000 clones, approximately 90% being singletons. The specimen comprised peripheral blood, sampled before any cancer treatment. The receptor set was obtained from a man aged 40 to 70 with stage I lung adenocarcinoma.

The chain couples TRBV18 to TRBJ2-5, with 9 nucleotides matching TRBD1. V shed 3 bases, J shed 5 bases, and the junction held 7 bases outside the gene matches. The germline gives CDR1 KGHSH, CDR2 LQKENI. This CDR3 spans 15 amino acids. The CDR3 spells CASSPGTGSYETQYF. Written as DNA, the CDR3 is TGTGCCAGCTCACCTGGGACAGGGAGTTACGAGACCCAGTACTTC.

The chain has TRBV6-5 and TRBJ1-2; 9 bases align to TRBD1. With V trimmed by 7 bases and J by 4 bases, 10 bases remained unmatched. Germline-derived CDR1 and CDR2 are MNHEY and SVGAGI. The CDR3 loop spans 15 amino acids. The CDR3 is CASTPQGAKGYGYTF. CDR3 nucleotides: TGTGCCAGCACCCCACAGGGGGCAAAGGGCTATGGCTACACCTTC.

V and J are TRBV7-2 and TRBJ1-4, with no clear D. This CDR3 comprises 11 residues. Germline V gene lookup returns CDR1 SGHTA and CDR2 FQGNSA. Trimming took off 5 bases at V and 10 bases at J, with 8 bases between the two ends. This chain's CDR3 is CASSKRGKLFF. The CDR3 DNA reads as TGTGCCAGCAGCAAGCGGGGAAAACTGTTTTTT.